The T cell receptor (beta chain) described here comes from a study of T cells after yellow fever vaccination. Study-wide points: One caveat is that FACS-sorted repertoires could contain abundant clonotypes contaminating from the bulk population. Though weaker, the secondary response peaked faster, on day 5 versus 15. The booster saw the reappearance of most primary-vaccination clones (around 96% CD4, about 85% CD8).

This clonotype has more than one count but fewer than ten. Its antigen is unknown. The germline V gene has CDR1 SGHTA and CDR2 FQGTGA. The length of the CDR3 is 13 residues. V lost 3 bases and J 2 bases, leaving 6 bases between the germline ends. A 5'RACE template-switching step, the method used to make TCR cDNA, added a universal primer site and UMIs. MiXCR was run by TCRdb on the 5' RACE reads, yielding one entry per CDR3 protein. The repertoire has 300,000 to 400,000 distinct CDR3 sequences, approximately 12% of them found once; the top ten carry around 3.2%. This sequence was found in a young man who received the YFV17D yellow fever vaccine. V and J are TRBV7-3 and TRBJ2-3; D call uncertain. The material was CD4+ T cells sorted from PBMCs, obtained 45 days after the yellow fever booster vaccination. CDR3 DNA sequence: TGTGCCAGCAGCTTCGGCCCCACAGATACGCAGTATTTT. Its translation is CASSFGPTDTQYF. Variable domain in full (rest from reference TRBV7-3 and TRBJ2-3): GAGVSQTPSNKVTEKGKYVELRCDPISGHTALYWYRQSLGQGPEFLIYFQGTGAADDSGLPNDRFFAVRPEGSVSTLKIQRTERGDSAVYLCASSFGPTDTQYFGPGTRLTVL.